Presented here are 5 T cell receptor beta chains from one specimen sequenced in a study of shared clonotypes between healthy human individuals. TCRdb's copy holds only in-frame clones and misses some; the assay was immunoSEQ multiplex PCR. The table shows millions of clones, with less than 95% occurring only once. CD45RO-negative cells were positively selected for CCR7, leaving out terminally differentiated effector memory CD45RA+ cells. Material: naive CD8+ T cells sorted from blood. The receptors were sampled from a man aged 18 to 29 in good health.

The V gene is TRBV30, the J gene TRBJ1-1; D is unclear. The CDR3 has 11 residues. CDR1 and CDR2 from the germline V gene are GTSNPN and SVGIG (reference sequence). V lost 6 bases to trimming and J lost 4 bases, with 9 bases between them. CDR3 amino acids: CACDMATEAFF. CDR3 DNA: TGTGCCTGCGACATGGCCACTGAAGCTTTCTTT.

The chain recombines TRBV6-1 with TRBJ1-6; D unresolved. The germline V and J ends were trimmed by 2 bases and 4 bases, with 12 bases remaining between them. CDR1 is MNHNS and CDR2 is SASEGT in the germline V gene. This CDR3 comprises 16 residues. CDR3 amino acids: CASSEWATSYNSPLHF. The CDR3, as DNA: TGTGCCAGCAGTGAATGGGCAACCTCATATAATTCACCCCTCCACTTT.

V usage is TRBV7-2 and J usage is TRBJ1-3, with no clear D. Germline V gene sequence: CDR1 SGHTA, CDR2 FQGNSA. CDR3 length: 17 amino acids. The ends were cut back, 5 bases at V and 2 bases at J, with 19 bases in the middle. The CDR3 reads CASSLLGARFPGNTIYF. Here the CDR3 DNA reads TGTGCCAGCAGCCTCCTTGGAGCCAGGTTCCCTGGAAACACCATATATTTT.

This clone appeared once. The gene calls are TRBV29-1 and TRBJ2-1; D could derive from TRBD1 or TRBD2 (5 bases each). The length of the CDR3 is 13 residues. V lost 3 bases and J 4 bases, leaving 10 bases between the germline ends. Germline V gives CDR1 SQVTM, CDR2 ANQGSEA. CDR3 protein: CSVEGWGYNEQFF. The CDR3 DNA sequence: TGCAGCGTTGAGGGATGGGGGTACAATGAGCAGTTCTTC.

This chain connects TRBV4-1 to TRBJ1-2, with TRBD1 as a possible D gene (5 bases). This CDR3 comprises 15 residues. Germline V gene lookup returns CDR1 MGHRA and CDR2 YSYEKL. Trimming removed 4 bases at V and 4 bases at J, with 16 bases between. CDR3 DNA: TGCGCCAGCAGCCCAAACCGGGACGGCGGCTATGGCTACACCTTC. This translates into CASSPNRDGGYGYTF.